This entry lists 8 T cell receptor beta chains sequenced from one sample in a study of vaccination and CD4 T cells after COVID-19. Specified treatment: approximately nine-day PBMC culture with coronavirus spike peptide pools or control peptides (ViraFEST assay). Their target antigens are unknown. Cultured CD4+ T cell DNA underwent sequencing with the Oncomine TCR Beta short-read assay. In TCRdb, the PCR reads were re-called with MiXCR into one record per CDR3 protein. The top ten clones hold around 8% of a sample with 13,000 to 15,000 distinct CDR3 sequences, around a quarter of them seen once. Sequenced input: CD4+ T cells from blood, cultured in vitro. These receptor sequences come from a human donor who had recovered from COVID-19.

The J gene is TRBJ1-3, the V gene TRBV7-9; TRBD1 aligns across 7 bases. Germline assignment: CDR1 SEHNR and CDR2 FQNEAQ (reference sequence). The CDR3 spans 16 residues. The V and J ends lost 0 bases and 4 bases, in that order; junction bases with no gene match: 6. The CDR3 region is CASSLAEGATGNTIYF. The CDR3 nucleotides read TGTGCCAGCAGCTTAGCGGAGGGGGCCACGGGAAACACCATATATTTT.

This clonotype appeared once. The V gene is TRBV6-4, the J gene TRBJ2-7, with 12 bases that match TRBD2. The germline gives CDR1 MRHNA, CDR2 SNTAGT. V dropped 6 bases and J dropped 4; count of bases not matched to a gene: 7. This CDR3 has 15 amino acids. CDR3 coding DNA: TGTGCCAGCAGACTCTTCGGACTAGCGGGGTACGAGCAGTACTTC. It specifies CASRLFGLAGYEQYF.

V and J are TRBV10-3 and TRBJ1-3, with 7 bases identical to TRBD1. CDR1 ENHRY and CDR2 SYGVKD come from the germline V gene. V lost 4 bases, J lost 0 bases, and 12 bases stayed unmatched. CDR3 size: 18 residues. The CDR3 protein is CAISATGKESDSGNTIYF. For the CDR3, the DNA is TGTGCCATCAGTGCGACAGGGAAAGAGTCGGACTCTGGAAACACCATATATTTT.

This clonotype occurred a few times. This chain connects TRBV18 to TRBJ2-2; no firm D call. CDR1 is KGHSH, CDR2 LQKENI, per germline. The CDR3 loop spans 18 amino acids. Trimming left V 3 bases short and J 0 bases short, with 17 bases between. This chain's CDR3 is CASSPLLRRHSNTGELFF. The CDR3 nucleotides read TGTGCCAGCTCACCTCTCTTAAGGCGACACTCGAACACCGGGGAGCTGTTTTTT.

The J gene is TRBJ2-1, the V gene TRBV20-1; D possibly corresponds to TRBD2 (7 bases). Trimming shortened V by 6 bases and J by 7 bases, and 19 bases separated the two germline ends. The CDR3 is 14 residues long. Germline V gene lookup returns CDR1 DFQATT and CDR2 SNEGSKA (reference sequence). The CDR3 DNA is TGCAGTGCCAGCTGGGGGGGGCGCGGGAATGAGCAGTTCTTC. Translation gives CSASWGGRGNEQFF.

Worth noting for this clonotype: Since the CDR3 does not end with the conserved phenylalanine or tryptophan, this likely comes from a read error. The CDR3 here is CASSLVQQETQYY. Written as DNA, the CDR3 is TGTGCCAGCAGCTTAGTCCAGCAAGAGACCCAGTACTAC. The genes are TRBV7-2 and TRBJ2-5; no firm D call. The CDR3 runs 13 residues. Trimming shortened V by 1 base and J by 2 bases, and 5 bases separated the two germline ends. The V gene's germline CDR1 is SGHTA and CDR2 FQGNSA.

This clonotype has a handful of counts. V is TRBV20-1 and J is TRBJ1-3; D is uncertain. Germline CDR1 and CDR2: DFQATT and SNEGSKA (reference sequence). Trimming cost V 1 base and J 6 bases, with 10 bases left between them. This CDR3 has 13 residues. CDR3 DNA: TGCAGTGCTAGAGGTCACTATACAAACACCATATATTTT. Protein product: CSARGHYTNTIYF.

This clonotype was recorded a few times. The chain joins TRBV10-3 to TRBJ2-7, with D perhaps matching TRBD2 (5 bases). V lost 3 bases and J lost 2, with 11 bases in between. CDR3 length: 14 residues. Germline lookup yields CDR1 ENHRY and CDR2 SYGVKD. CDR3 region: CAISDPSGAYEQYF. The CDR3, as DNA: TGTGCCATCAGTGACCCCTCCGGGGCCTACGAGCAGTACTTC.